What follows are 30 T cell receptor beta chains derived from one specimen sequenced in a study of pediatric ulcerative colitis. During colonoscopy, one to two rectal pinch biopsies were collected. Generated by immunoSEQ multiplex PCR, the TCRdb table keeps only in-frame clones and is missing some. In the table there are tens of thousands of clones, around 78% of which are singletons. Input material: gut tissue. The receptor set was obtained from a boy between 10 and 17 years old with moderate ulcerative colitis.

This clone was seen a handful of times. The rearrangement links TRBV7-3 to TRBJ2-7; D is perhaps TRBD1 or TRBD2 (5 bases each). Germline CDR1 and CDR2: SGHTA and FQGTGA. The ends were cut back, 2 bases at V and 3 bases at J, with 11 bases in the middle. The CDR3 is made up of 14 amino acids. CDR3 sequence reads: CASSLYWDRYEQYF. The CDR3, as DNA: TGTGCCAGCAGCTTATACTGGGACCGCTACGAGCAGTACTTC.

J is TRBJ2-1 and V is TRBV10-2, with a weak D call TRBD2 (5 bases). This CDR3 region has 16 residues. V lost 4 bases, J lost 6 bases, and 19 bases lay in between. CDR1 WSHSY and CDR2 SAAADI come from the germline V gene. DNA for the CDR3: TGCGCCAGCAGTGTGAGAGGGATATTATGGTTCAATGAGCAGTTCTTC. Translation gives CASSVRGILWFNEQFF.

CDR3 sequence: CASSRDRSNYGYTF. CDR3 bases: TGCGCCAGCAGCCGGGACAGATCTAACTATGGCTACACCTTC. The rearrangement links TRBV5-1 to TRBJ1-2; 7 nucleotides line up with TRBD1. V trimming: 4 bases; J trimming: 0 bases; junction bases outside the gene matches: 3. There are 14 residues in the CDR3. Germline V gene data show CDR1 as SGHRS and CDR2 as YFSETQ.

The chain combines TRBV7-9 with TRBJ2-1; D might be TRBD2 (6 bases). This CDR3 spans 13 amino acids. Germline V gene data show CDR1 as SEHNR and CDR2 as FQNEAQ (reference sequence). Trimming took 4 bases from V and 8 from J, leaving 12 bases between them. The CDR3 is CASSSFGTYEQFF. DNA of the CDR3: TGTGCCAGCAGCTCTTTCGGGACTTATGAGCAGTTCTTC.

This sequence joins TRBV5-6 and TRBJ1-1; a weak D match, TRBD1 (5 bases). Germline-derived CDR1 and CDR2 are SGHDT and YYEEEE. With 0 bases removed from V and 4 bases from J, the gap between germline ends came to 19 bases. The CDR3 is made up of 17 amino acids. DNA for the CDR3: TGTGCCAGCAGCTTGGCCTTATTAACGAGGGGCGGCACTGAAGCTTTCTTT. Encoded protein: CASSLALLTRGGTEAFF.

Written as DNA, the CDR3 is TGCGCCAGCAGCTCCGGGACAGCCCTTTTTGAGACCCAGTACTTC. Translation gives CASSSGTALFETQYF. The chain joins TRBV5-1 to TRBJ2-5; 7 bases are shared with TRBD1. The ends lost 3 bases at V and 5 bases at J; junction bases unmatched: 10. The CDR3 length is 15 residues. The germline V gene encodes CDR1 SGHRS and CDR2 YFSETQ.

The chain recombines TRBV15 with TRBJ1-2; TRBD1 might be the D (5 bases). In germline, CDR1 is LNHNV, CDR2 YYDKDF (reference sequence). Trimming stripped 2 bases from V and 5 bases from J, with 18 bases between. This CDR3 has 16 residues. This CDR3 is CATSRYLVGPKYGYTF. The CDR3 DNA reads TGTGCCACCAGCAGATACCTGGTGGGACCAAAGTATGGCTACACCTTC.

The V gene is TRBV5-1, the J gene TRBJ2-5; 9 bases line up with TRBD2. The CDR3 is 15 amino acids. CDR1 is SGHRS and CDR2 is YFSETQ in the germline V gene. V was clipped by 0 bases and J by 1 base; unmatched bases: 1. This CDR3 reads CASSLGGGAQETQYF. CDR3 in DNA: TGCGCCAGCAGCTTGGGCGGGGGGGCCCAAGAGACCCAGTACTTC.

The chain links TRBV5-1 to TRBJ2-1; D remains ambiguous. This CDR3 spans 13 amino acids. Germline CDR1 reads SGHRS; CDR2 reads YFSETQ. With 0 bases removed from V and 4 bases from J, the gap between germline ends came to 5 bases. The CDR3 DNA is TGCGCCAGCAGCTTGGCTCCTTACAATGAGCAGTTCTTC. The encoded protein is CASSLAPYNEQFF. Complete variable domain (other parts from reference TRBV5-1 and TRBJ2-1): KAGVTQTPRYLIKTRGQQVTLSCSPISGHRSVSWYQQTPGQGLQFLFEYFSETQRNKGNFPGRFSGRQFSNSRSEMNVSTLELGDSALYLCASSLAPYNEQFFGPGTRLTVL.

The V gene is TRBV5-1, the J gene TRBJ2-2; D gene ambiguous. The germline V gene has CDR1 SGHRS and CDR2 YFSETQ. There are 14 residues in the CDR3. V lost 3 bases, J lost 2 bases, and 8 bases lay in between. The DNA of the CDR3 is TGCGCCAGCAGCTGGGGTAGCAACACCGGGGAGCTGTTTTTT. Translated, it gives CASSWGSNTGELFF.

In this sample, this clone turned up a few times. CDR3 DNA: TGTGCCAGCAGCGTGGGACTAGCGGTAGAGACCCAGTACTTC. The encoded protein is CASSVGLAVETQYF. The V and J genes are TRBV9 and TRBJ2-5; 11 nucleotides align to TRBD2. J gave up 4 bases and V 2 bases, and 1 base lay outside the gene matches. In germline, CDR1 is SGDLS, CDR2 YYNGEE. This CDR3 is 14 amino acids long.

The chain combines TRBV7-6 with TRBJ1-4; tentatively, D is TRBD1 (6 bases). The CDR3 has 17 amino acids. The ends were cut back, 4 bases at V and 0 bases at J, with 15 bases in the middle. From germline, CDR1 is SGHVS and CDR2 FNYEAQ. CDR3 amino acids: CASSYQGQTATNEKLFF. The CDR3 DNA sequence: TGTGCCAGCAGCTACCAAGGACAGACTGCAACTAATGAAAAACTGTTTTTT.

The chain joins TRBV27 to TRBJ1-2, with D unresolved. Germline loops: CDR1 MNHEY, CDR2 SMNVEV (reference sequence). Trimming cost V 3 bases and J 0 bases, with 20 bases left between them. The CDR3 extends over 18 amino acids. CDR3 sequence reads: CASSFAGGWGLSNYGYTF. CDR3 DNA sequence: TGTGCCAGCAGTTTCGCAGGAGGGTGGGGTTTGTCTAACTATGGCTACACCTTC.

The V gene is TRBV5-1, the J gene TRBJ2-1; 8 nucleotides agree with TRBD2. This CDR3 has 15 residues. Germline loops: CDR1 SGHRS, CDR2 YFSETQ. The junction had 11 bases not matched to a gene; V was cut back by 2 bases and J by 10 bases. The CDR3, as DNA: TGCGCCAGCAGCTTCGGGGGGGCTGCAGACTGGGAGCAGTTCTTC. As protein: CASSFGGAADWEQFF.

The CDR3, as DNA: TGTGCCAGCAGTGAGGGGGACAACGGGGCCTACGAGCAGTACTTC. As protein: CASSEGDNGAYEQYF. The chain combines TRBV6-1 with TRBJ2-7, with a possible D match to TRBD1 (6 bases). The CDR3 length is 15 residues. V lost 3 bases, J lost 2 bases, and 14 bases lay in between. The germline gives CDR1 MNHNS, CDR2 SASEGT.

The DNA of the CDR3 is TGTGCCAGCAGCCCCGCGTCGTTGGGGGGCTACTCCTACAATGAGCAGTTCTTC. Protein: CASSPASLGGYSYNEQFF. The chain joins TRBV7-3 to TRBJ2-1, with D possibly called TRBD1 or TRBD2 (6 bases each). The CDR3 loop spans 18 amino acids. CDR1 is SGHTA, CDR2 FQGTGA, per germline. V was trimmed by 5 bases and J by 0 bases, leaving 20 bases between them. Using reference TRBV7-3 and TRBJ2-1 for the parts outside the CDR3, the full variable domain is GAGVSQTPSNKVTEKGKYVELRCDPISGHTALYWYRQSLGQGPEFLIYFQGTGAADDSGLPNDRFFAVRPEGSVSTLKIQRTERGDSAVYLCASSPASLGGYSYNEQFFGPGTRLTVL.

This clone was seen a single time. CDR3: CASGDRLYNEQFF. Written as DNA, the CDR3 is TGTGCCAGCGGGGACAGGCTCTACAATGAGCAGTTCTTC. The rearrangement uses TRBV2 and TRBJ2-1; 8 bases agree with TRBD1. The CDR3 consists of 13 residues. The V and J ends lost 8 bases and 3 bases, in that order; junction bases with no gene match: 3. Germline V gives CDR1 SNHLY, CDR2 FYNNEI.

This clone is medium-sized in the sample. The chain has TRBV19 and TRBJ1-6; no definite D call. V was shortened by 3 bases and J by 6 bases, with 12 bases between the two germline ends. The CDR3 is 15 amino acids. Per the germline V gene, CDR1 is LNHDA and CDR2 is SQIVND (reference sequence). CDR3 sequence: CASSIGSVGNSPLHF. The CDR3 nucleotides are TGTGCCAGTAGTATTGGGTCGGTTGGTAATTCACCCCTCCACTTT.

This clone was detected a few times. V gene TRBV28 combines with J gene TRBJ2-7, with D possibly being TRBD2 (6 bases). Germline lookup yields CDR1 MDHEN and CDR2 SYDVKM. CDR3 length: 13 residues. The V end lost 11 bases, the J end lost 3 bases, and 17 bases lay between the germline ends. DNA for the CDR3: TGTGCCCACTCAATGGGGGGTAACTACGAGCAGTACTTC. Translating gives CAHSMGGNYEQYF.

The CDR3 here is CASGPGWGRATGELFF. CDR3 nucleotides: TGTGCCAGCGGGCCGGGATGGGGGAGGGCCACCGGGGAGCTGTTTTTT. The chain recombines TRBV27 with TRBJ2-2, with 7 positions matching TRBD2. The CDR3 consists of 16 residues. Germline V CDR1 and CDR2: MNHEY, SMNVEV (reference sequence). J was trimmed by 4 bases and V by 8 bases; bases with no gene match: 13.

The chain employs TRBV5-8 and TRBJ1-5; D ambiguous. Germline CDR1 reads SGHTS; CDR2 reads YDEGEE. Trimming took 0 bases from V and 3 from J, leaving 4 bases between them. The CDR3 is made up of 13 amino acids. CDR3 region: CASSLAVNQPQHF. The CDR3 coding sequence is TGTGCCAGCAGCTTGGCCGTCAATCAGCCCCAGCATTTT.

This clone was seen a few times. The chain has TRBV5-4 and TRBJ1-1, with 8 bases that match TRBD1. CDR1 is SGHNT, CDR2 YYREEE, per germline (reference sequence). The CDR3 is 14 amino acids. Trimming took 4 bases from V and 9 from J; bases not matched to a gene: 11. CDR3 nucleotide sequence: TGTGCCAGCAGCACAGAGACAGGGGCCAAACAAGCTTTCTTT. Protein product: CASSTETGAKQAFF.

This chain uses TRBV19 with TRBJ1-1; D may be TRBD1 (6 bases). Looked up from germline, CDR1 is LNHDA and CDR2 is SQIVND (reference sequence). The CDR3 consists of 15 residues. The V and J ends lost 5 bases and 12 bases respectively, with 25 bases between them. The CDR3 loop reads CASSPRGQIRIRTFF. The CDR3 DNA reads as TGTGCCAGTAGTCCCAGGGGCCAGATAAGGATTCGGACTTTCTTT.

The V call is TRBV11-2, the J call TRBJ2-5; no reliable D call. The CDR3 consists of 14 residues. V lost 5 bases and J 5 bases, leaving 15 bases between the germline ends. Germline V gene lookup returns CDR1 SGHAT and CDR2 FQNNGV. Here the CDR3 reads CASSPGHLRETQYF. CDR3 bases: TGTGCCAGCAGCCCAGGTCACCTCCGGGAGACCCAGTACTTC.

This clone has just a few counts. The V and J genes are TRBV10-1 and TRBJ1-6; the D is unclear. Trimming cost V 7 bases and J 3 bases, with 13 bases left between them. The CDR3 has 15 residues. From germline, CDR1 is WNHNN and CDR2 SYGVQD (reference sequence). CDR3 amino acids: CASTLNRHYNSPLHF. In nucleotides, the CDR3 is TGCGCCAGCACCCTGAATCGGCACTATAATTCACCCCTCCACTTT.

The rearrangement joins TRBV2 to TRBJ2-3; 8 nucleotides match TRBD2. The V gene's germline CDR1 is SNHLY and CDR2 FYNNEI. With V trimmed by 8 bases and J by 5 bases, 6 bases remained unmatched. The CDR3 loop spans 13 amino acids. CDR3 region: CASRGLAKDTQYF. CDR3 bases: TGTGCCAGCCGTGGACTAGCCAAAGATACGCAGTATTTT.

The V call is TRBV28, the J call TRBJ1-2; 12 bases are shared with TRBD1. V dropped 6 bases and J dropped 8; count of bases not matched to a gene: 7. This CDR3 has 14 amino acids. Germline values: CDR1 MDHEN, CDR2 SYDVKM. This CDR3 is CASSGTGTGGGYTF. The CDR3, as DNA: TGTGCCAGCAGCGGTACCGGGACAGGGGGCGGCTACACCTTC.

A few counts support this clone. V usage is TRBV5-6 and J usage is TRBJ2-7; 7 bases align to TRBD1. CDR1 SGHDT and CDR2 YYEEEE come from the germline V gene. Losses at the gene ends were 1 base for V and 0 bases for J; bases not matched to a gene: 13. The CDR3 extends over 18 amino acids. The CDR3 reads CASSLRLRGLGDSYEQYF. DNA of the CDR3: TGTGCCAGCAGCTTGCGGCTTAGGGGGCTGGGAGACTCCTACGAGCAGTACTTC.

The CDR3 sequence: CASNGASGRADTQYF. The CDR3 DNA reads TGTGCCAGCAACGGGGCTAGCGGGAGAGCAGATACGCAGTATTTT. V usage is TRBV2 and J usage is TRBJ2-3; TRBD2 matches 10 bases. The V gene's germline CDR1 is SNHLY and CDR2 FYNNEI. The CDR3 spans 15 residues. With V trimmed by 7 bases and J by 4 bases, 8 bases remained unmatched.

This clone was found a few times. V usage is TRBV18 and J usage is TRBJ2-6, with a possible D match to TRBD1 (5 bases). The CDR3 totals 14 residues. The germline CDR1 and CDR2 sequences are KGHSH and LQKENI. With 6 bases removed from V and 0 bases from J, the gap between germline ends came to 6 bases. CDR3 protein: CASSRDSGANVLTF. The DNA for the CDR3 is TGTGCCAGCTCCAGGGACTCTGGGGCCAACGTCCTGACTTTC.